The present T cell receptor beta chain was sequenced within a study of cytomegalovirus exposure and HLA in healthy donors. 60 Vbeta and 13 Jbeta primers were used in PCR. The table came from immunoSEQ multiplex PCR; TCRdb's copy has only in-frame clones and leaves some out. The table includes 120,000 or so clones, under 70% detected once. Remarks on this clone: Antigen specificity is unknown.

Germline values: CDR1 SGHRS, CDR2 YFSETQ. With V trimmed by 4 bases and J by 7 bases, 15 bases remained unmatched. The CDR3 is made up of 17 amino acids. General study points: Accurate prediction of most subjects' HLA-A and HLA-B alleles from TCR beta sequences was reported. In a later analysis, an Asian-associated ancestry cluster reportedly showed fewer N-insertions than the roughly 710-donor mean. An observed cluster of highly shared sequence variants was recorded as a likely sequencing artifact.

The V gene is TRBV5-1, the J gene TRBJ2-1; 9 nucleotides align to TRBD1. The source is a man aged 18 to 29 in good health and CMV-seronegative. Sequenced sample: PBMCs. The CDR3 region has the DNA TGCGCCAGCAGCCCCGGTCAGTACAGGGGGCTAAAGAATGAGCAGTTCTTC. Encoded protein: CASSPGQYRGLKNEQFF.